The 24 T cell receptor beta chains below come from one sample, sequenced in a study of blood T cell repertoires in COVID-19. Some clones are missing from TCRdb's copy, which holds only in-frame ones; the method was immunoSEQ multiplex PCR. The data hold about 140,000 clones, with almost 90% observed a single time. Sequencing was performed on peripheral blood. The source of these receptors is a middle-aged man with active or convalescent COVID-19.

The chain couples TRBV5-4 to TRBJ1-1; TRBD1 matches at 7 bases. This CDR3 has 12 residues. V lost 3 bases and J lost 8; bases outside the gene matches: 4. Germline values: CDR1 SGHNT, CDR2 YYREEE (reference sequence). The CDR3 DNA sequence: TGTGCCAGCAGCTCGCGGGACAGAGAAGCTTTCTTT. Its translation is CASSSRDREAFF.

The rearrangement joins TRBV6-5 to TRBJ2-1; perhaps TRBD2 as D (5 bases). This CDR3 region has 14 residues. Germline V gene data show CDR1 as MNHEY and CDR2 as SVGAGI. Between the trimmed V and J ends, which lost 8 bases and 5 bases, there was a span of 16 bases. For the CDR3, the DNA is TGTGCCAGCGACCTAGGAGGAGGCCACAATGAGCAGTTCTTC. Amino acid sequence: CASDLGGGHNEQFF.

This clone was observed many times. The chain is built from TRBV28 and TRBJ1-2, with 7 bases lining up with TRBD1. The CDR3 contains 13 residues. V dropped 3 bases and J dropped 5; count of bases not matched to a gene: 3. Germline CDR1 MDHEN, CDR2 SYDVKM. Here the CDR3 reads CASSLSGGYGYTF. CDR3 coding DNA: TGTGCCAGCAGTTTGTCAGGGGGTTATGGCTACACCTTC.

J is TRBJ2-3 and V is TRBV5-1; tentative D call: TRBD1 (6 bases). Germline V CDR1 and CDR2: SGHRS, YFSETQ. Deletions cut 3 bases from V and 0 bases from J, with 14 bases between. The CDR3 loop spans 16 amino acids. Here the CDR3 DNA reads TGCGCCAGCAGCTGGAACCTACAGGGAAGCACAGATACGCAGTATTTT. This encodes CASSWNLQGSTDTQYF. The entire variable domain, with the rest obtained from reference TRBV5-1 and TRBJ2-3, is as follows: KAGVTQTPRYLIKTRGQQVTLSCSPISGHRSVSWYQQTPGQGLQFLFEYFSETQRNKGNFPGRFSGRQFSNSRSEMNVSTLELGDSALYLCASSWNLQGSTDTQYFGPGTRLTVL.

This clone was seen once. V gene TRBV24-1 combines with J gene TRBJ2-3, with TRBD1 identical over 12 bases. This CDR3 spans 20 amino acids. Germline V gene sequence: CDR1 KGHDR, CDR2 SFDVKD. The V and J ends lost 9 bases and 4 bases, in that order; junction bases with no gene match: 22. CDR3 sequence: CATEGGGDRGREAFSDTQYF. The CDR3 DNA follows: TGTGCCACCGAAGGCGGCGGGGACAGGGGGCGCGAGGCGTTTTCAGATACGCAGTATTTT.

There are a few counts of this clone. The gene calls are TRBV5-1 and TRBJ1-5; the D gene is possibly TRBD1 (6 bases). Trimming removed 1 base from V and 0 bases from J, with 11 bases in between. Germline V CDR1 and CDR2: SGHRS, YFSETQ. CDR3 length: 16 amino acids. Here the CDR3 DNA reads TGCGCCAGCAGCTTGTCCCCAGGGGATAGCAATCAGCCCCAGCATTTT. Protein sequence: CASSLSPGDSNQPQHF.

The V call is TRBV28, the J call TRBJ2-7, with 9 bases identical to TRBD1. The CDR3 spans 15 residues. CDR1 and CDR2 (germline): MDHEN, SYDVKM. The V gene end was trimmed by 7 bases and the J gene end by 6 bases; junction bases not matched to a gene: 13. The CDR3 sequence: CASTGPGQGSGEQYF. The DNA for the CDR3 is TGTGCCAGCACCGGACCAGGACAGGGGAGCGGCGAGCAGTACTTC. Combining the CDR3 with reference TRBV28 and TRBJ2-7 gives the whole variable domain DVKVTQSSRYLVKRTGEKVFLECVQDMDHENMFWYRQDPGLGLRLIYFSYDVKMKEKGDIPEGYSVSREKKERFSLILESASTNQTSMYLCASTGPGQGSGEQYFGPGTRLTVT.

The genes are TRBV27 and TRBJ2-1; 11 bases are shared with TRBD1. The CDR3 sequence is 16 residues long. In germline, CDR1 is MNHEY, CDR2 SMNVEV (reference sequence). The ends lost 0 bases at V and 8 bases at J; junction bases unmatched: 6. The CDR3 DNA reads TGTGCCAGCAGTTTATCGCTGGGACAGGGGGTAGATGAGCAGTTCTTC. Amino acids: CASSLSLGQGVDEQFF.

The V call is TRBV13, the J call TRBJ1-2; D unclear. The V gene's germline CDR1 is PRHDT and CDR2 FYEKMQ (reference sequence). With 5 bases removed from V and 4 bases from J, the gap between germline ends came to 11 bases. This CDR3 has 13 residues. The CDR3 here is CASSRDAGYGYTF. For the CDR3, the DNA is TGTGCCAGCAGCCGGGATGCGGGCTATGGCTACACCTTC. Combining the CDR3 with reference TRBV13 and TRBJ1-2 gives the whole variable domain AAGVIQSPRHLIKEKRETATLKCYPIPRHDTVYWYQQGPGQDPQFLISFYEKMQSDKGSIPDRFSAQQFSDYHSELNMSSLELGDSALYFCASSRDAGYGYTFGSGTRLTVV.

The chain employs TRBV7-8 and TRBJ2-5, with 8 bases fitting TRBD1. The germline gives CDR1 SGHVS, CDR2 FQNEAQ. The CDR3 spans 17 residues. J lost 7 bases, V lost 1 base, and 14 bases had no gene match. This CDR3 is CASSLVGSGGAYGTQYF. As DNA, the CDR3 is TGTGCCAGCAGCTTAGTCGGCTCAGGGGGCGCCTATGGGACCCAGTACTTC.

The gene calls are TRBV4-3 and TRBJ1-6; maybe TRBD1 (5 bases). Deletions cut 0 bases from V and 7 bases from J, with 13 bases between. The CDR3 contains 16 residues. Germline V gene lookup returns CDR1 LGHNA and CDR2 YSLEER. In DNA form, the CDR3 reads TGCGCCAGCAGCCAAGAGCGGGGGAGTTGGAATTCACCCCTCCACTTT. Its protein is CASSQERGSWNSPLHF.

This chain links TRBV19 with TRBJ1-5; possibly TRBD1 for D (5 bases). The V gene lost 0 bases and the J gene lost 2 bases, with 8 bases spanning the gap. The CDR3 spans 15 residues. Looked up from germline, CDR1 is LNHDA and CDR2 is SQIVND (reference sequence). The chain's CDR3 is CASSIEGARNQPQHF. The CDR3 DNA reads as TGTGCCAGTAGTATAGAAGGGGCCCGCAATCAGCCCCAGCATTTT.

The CDR3 is CASSQVYRTPPPGRSNYEQYF. In DNA, the CDR3 is TGCGCCAGCAGCCAAGTGTACCGGACGCCTCCTCCAGGGCGTTCGAACTACGAGCAGTACTTC. The V and J genes are TRBV4-1 and TRBJ2-7, with D perhaps matching TRBD1 (5 bases). V was shortened by 1 base and J by 3 bases, with 31 bases between the two germline ends. Germline V gene lookup returns CDR1 MGHRA and CDR2 YSYEKL. The CDR3 has 21 residues.

This rearrangement joins TRBV10-3 to TRBJ2-4; D might be TRBD1 (6 bases). From germline, CDR1 is ENHRY and CDR2 SYGVKD. The CDR3 contains 17 residues. V lost 1 base to trimming and J lost 2 bases, with 15 bases between them. CDR3 sequence reads: CAISELATGHSKNIQYF. The CDR3 region has the DNA TGTGCCATCAGTGAGTTAGCGACAGGCCACTCCAAAAACATTCAGTACTTC.

There are a few counts of this clone. The rearrangement links TRBV11-2 to TRBJ1-2; D is possibly TRBD1 (5 bases). This CDR3 has 12 residues. Trimming shortened V by 4 bases and J by 6 bases, and 9 bases separated the two germline ends. Germline CDR1 SGHAT, CDR2 FQNNGV. The CDR3 region is CASSSGHDGYTF. CDR3 DNA: TGTGCCAGCAGCTCAGGGCACGATGGCTACACCTTC.

This chain connects TRBV2 to TRBJ2-2; 10 nucleotides align to TRBD2. CDR1 is SNHLY, CDR2 FYNNEI, per germline. V shed 6 bases, J shed 4 bases, and the junction held 8 bases outside the gene matches. There are 16 residues in the CDR3. CDR3 loop: CASRPSGSSGTGELFF. The CDR3 DNA reads as TGTGCCAGCAGACCTAGCGGGAGCAGTGGCACCGGGGAGCTGTTTTTT.

Here the CDR3 DNA reads TGTGCCAGCAGCTTAACGCGGGATACGCAGTATTTT. Its translation: CASSLTRDTQYF. This chain uses TRBV7-2 with TRBJ2-3; D remains unclear. This CDR3 spans 12 amino acids. Between the trimmed V and J ends, which lost 2 bases and 6 bases, there was a span of 6 bases. From germline, CDR1 is SGHTA and CDR2 FQGNSA.

There are a few counts of this clone. The chain recombines TRBV28 with TRBJ1-4, with a tentative D call TRBD1 (5 bases). V lost 7 bases, J lost 8 bases, and 14 bases lay in between. This CDR3 comprises 13 residues. Germline CDR1 is MDHEN and CDR2 is SYDVKM. The CDR3 DNA follows: TGTGCCAGCAACCCAGGGCGGGGGGAAAAACTGTTTTTT. Its protein product is CASNPGRGEKLFF.

The chain employs TRBV29-1 and TRBJ2-3, with TRBD2 as a possible D gene (6 bases). The CDR3 is 13 residues long. The V end lost 8 bases, the J end lost 2 bases, and 14 bases lay between the germline ends. Germline-derived CDR1 and CDR2 are SQVTM and ANQGSEA. CDR3 DNA sequence: TGCAGCTCGCGAGGGAGGTCCACAGATACGCAGTATTTT. As protein: CSSRGRSTDTQYF.

The chain couples TRBV7-9 to TRBJ2-7; D is unclear. This CDR3 is 14 amino acids long. V lost 4 bases and J lost 2, with 12 bases in between. Germline-derived CDR1 and CDR2 are SEHNR and FQNEAQ (reference sequence). This chain's CDR3 is CASSSASQTYEQYF. CDR3 DNA sequence: TGTGCCAGCAGCTCGGCTAGTCAAACCTACGAGCAGTACTTC.

This chain uses TRBV18 with TRBJ2-1; TRBD1 matches at 8 bases. This CDR3 comprises 16 residues. CDR1 and CDR2 (germline): KGHSH, LQKENI. The V and J ends lost 5 bases and 4 bases, in that order; junction bases with no gene match: 10. In nucleotides, the CDR3 is TGTGCCAGCTCATTGAGGACAGGGAGAGGGTACAATGAGCAGTTCTTC. Its protein is CASSLRTGRGYNEQFF.

CDR3 residues: CASSYRTGKDTQYF. CDR3 bases: TGTGCCAGCAGTTACCGTACAGGGAAAGATACGCAGTATTTT. This chain connects TRBV6-5 to TRBJ2-3; tentatively, D is TRBD1 (6 bases). The ends were cut back, 2 bases at V and 5 bases at J, with 11 bases in the middle. Germline V gene data show CDR1 as MNHEY and CDR2 as SVGAGI. This CDR3 is built from 14 residues.

This chain links TRBV6-5 with TRBJ1-2; TRBD1 is a possible D gene (5 bases). The CDR3 covers 14 residues. Germline V gene lookup returns CDR1 MNHEY and CDR2 SVGAGI. The germline V and J ends were trimmed by 2 bases and 8 bases, with 15 bases remaining between them. CDR3 residues: CASSYGAVQGGYTF. DNA for the CDR3: TGTGCCAGCAGTTACGGGGCGGTCCAGGGCGGCTACACCTTC.

The CDR3 region is CATSDTWTSGSADTQYF. The CDR3 bases are TGTGCCACCAGTGATACTTGGACTAGCGGGAGTGCAGATACGCAGTATTTT. The rearrangement uses TRBV24-1 and TRBJ2-3, with 13 bases matching TRBD2. The ends lost 3 bases at V and 4 bases at J; junction bases unmatched: 6. The CDR3 has 17 residues. CDR1 and CDR2 from the germline V gene are KGHDR and SFDVKD.